This T cell receptor beta chain was retrieved from a study of early T cells in non-severe SARS-CoV-2 infection. Across the study: The authors sequenced bulk RNA from unsorted whole blood, leaving chains unpaired. Study-level results: Private and CD4 specificities were missed by VDJdb matching, skewed to anti-spike CD8.

V was pared by 2 bases and J by 5 bases, with 11 bases of the junction left unmatched. The CDR3 is made up of 17 amino acids. Germline V gene lookup returns CDR1 LGHNT and CDR2 FRNRAP. Each single cDNA molecule received a unique molecular identifier. Using its own MiXCR run on the 5' RACE reads, TCRdb lists one record per CDR3 protein. The data hold approximately 120,000 distinct CDR3 sequences, with more than 13% observed a single time. To note about this clonotype: Its specificity is not known.

Sequences were obtained from whole blood. The chain recombines TRBV12-5 with TRBJ2-5, with TRBD2 identical over 10 bases. The clonotype originates from an adult who was a healthcare worker with PCR-confirmed SARS-CoV-2 infection or an uninfected control (not recorded which). The CDR3 coding sequence is TGTGCTAGTGGTTTGAAGCTAGCGGGGGTCCTCGGGGAGACCCAGTACTTC. It specifies CASGLKLAGVLGETQYF.